Following are 24 T cell receptor beta chains from one sample sequenced in a study of shared clonotypes between healthy human individuals. Measured with immunoSEQ multiplex PCR; TCRdb has only the in-frame clones, and not every one. The top ten hold around 1.7% of the sample, which has roughly 2,000,000 clones, around 95% seen once. CD8 cells regarded as naive lacked CD45RO, were positively chosen for CCR7, and omitted terminally differentiated effector memory CD45RA+ cells. The sample consisted of naive CD8+ T cells from PBMCs. Receptors were obtained from a young man in good health. Some clones in this sample may be carry-over from other donors' samples.

This clone was detected once. This chain uses TRBV9 with TRBJ2-7; 7 positions match TRBD1. Germline CDR1 reads SGDLS; CDR2 reads YYNGEE. Germline trimming cut 3 bases from V and 5 bases from J; bases unmatched to any gene: 8. The CDR3 is 14 amino acids. The CDR3 sequence is CASSANDRAHEQYF. The DNA of the CDR3 is TGTGCCAGCAGCGCCAATGACAGGGCTCACGAGCAGTACTTC.

In DNA form, the CDR3 reads TGTGCCAGTAGGGCCTTTCCCAATCAGCCCCAGCATTTT. Translated, it gives CASRAFPNQPQHF. V usage is TRBV19 and J usage is TRBJ1-5, with D unresolved. Trimming pared 6 bases from V and 3 bases from J, leaving 9 bases between. CDR1 is LNHDA and CDR2 is SQIVND in the germline V gene (reference sequence). CDR3 length: 13 residues. The full variable domain, in which reference TRBV19 and TRBJ1-5 provide the parts outside the CDR3, is DGGITQSPKYLFRKEGQNVTLSCEQNLNHDAMYWYRQDPGQGLRLIYYSQIVNDFQKGDIAEGYSVSREKKESFPLTVTSAQKNPTAFYLCASRAFPNQPQHFGDGTRLSIL.

V is TRBV28 and J is TRBJ2-6, with unresolved D. CDR1 and CDR2 (germline): MDHEN, SYDVKM. V lost 6 bases and J lost 0, with 9 bases in between. The CDR3 extends over 15 amino acids. The CDR3 coding sequence is TGTGCCAGCAGACCCAATTCCTCTGGGGCCAACGTCCTGACTTTC. It yields the protein CASRPNSSGANVLTF.

V gene TRBV4-1 combines with J gene TRBJ2-1, with TRBD2 matching 9 bases. The CDR3 is 17 amino acids. Germline trimming cut 3 bases from V and 2 bases from J; bases unmatched to any gene: 8. CDR1 and CDR2 from the germline V gene are MGHRA and YSYEKL. The CDR3 sequence: CASSQQPTSGPYNEQFF. In nucleotides, the CDR3 is TGCGCCAGCAGCCAGCAACCTACTAGCGGGCCCTACAATGAGCAGTTCTTC.

Remarks on this clone: Other DNA sequences in the sample encode the same CDR3. The chain combines TRBV28 with TRBJ2-7, with D tentatively TRBD2 (6 bases). V was cut by 6 bases and J by 3 bases, with 9 bases left in between. The CDR3 consists of 12 residues. Germline-derived CDR1 and CDR2 are MDHEN and SYDVKM. CDR3 DNA sequence: TGTGCCAGCAGCCGGGACTTCTACGAGCAGTACTTC. Amino acid sequence: CASSRDFYEQYF.

The rearrangement uses TRBV7-8 and TRBJ2-5; tentatively, D is TRBD2 (5 bases). Trimming stripped 5 bases from V and 4 bases from J, with 11 bases between. Germline-derived CDR1 and CDR2 are SGHVS and FQNEAQ. This CDR3 contains 13 residues. The CDR3 DNA is TGTGCCAGCAGCCGGCGGGCGGGAGAGACCCAGTACTTC. Translation gives CASSRRAGETQYF.

The chain uses TRBV5-1 and TRBJ1-1; D not certain. CDR3 length: 12 residues. V dropped 2 bases and J dropped 7 bases, with 9 bases sitting between them. Germline V gene lookup returns CDR1 SGHRS and CDR2 YFSETQ. CDR3 coding DNA: TGCGCCAGCAGCTTCCGGGGTATTGAAGCTTTCTTT. Amino acid sequence: CASSFRGIEAFF.

This clone appeared a single time. The chain employs TRBV4-1 and TRBJ1-5; 10 bases line up with TRBD1. The CDR3 is 16 amino acids. Germline loops: CDR1 MGHRA, CDR2 YSYEKL. J lost 2 bases, V lost 3 bases, and 4 bases had no gene match. The CDR3 region is CASSHRGTGGNQPQHF. Written as DNA, the CDR3 is TGCGCCAGCAGCCACCGAGGGACAGGGGGCAATCAGCCCCAGCATTTT.

V and J are TRBV27 and TRBJ1-4; 7 positions agree with TRBD1. CDR3 size: 15 residues. Per germline, CDR1 MNHEY and CDR2 SMNVEV (reference sequence). Trimming took 5 bases from V and 6 from J; bases not matched to a gene: 9. The CDR3 region has the DNA TGTGCCAGCAGTCTCCAGACAGGGAGGCATGAAAAACTGTTTTTT. It translates to CASSLQTGRHEKLFF. The whole variable domain, remainder taken from reference TRBV27 and TRBJ1-4, is EAQVTQNPRYLITVTGKKLTVTCSQNMNHEYMSWYRQDPGLGLRQIYYSMNVEVTDKGDVPEGYKVSRKEKRNFPLILESPSPNQTSLYFCASSLQTGRHEKLFFGSGTQLSVL.

This clone was counted a single time. The chain combines TRBV28 with TRBJ1-5, with D possibly matching TRBD1 (5 bases). This CDR3 comprises 15 residues. Trimming removed 6 bases at V and 5 bases at J, with 17 bases between. Germline loops: CDR1 MDHEN, CDR2 SYDVKM. Here the CDR3 reads CASSWSRDGDQPQHF. CDR3 nucleotides: TGTGCCAGCAGCTGGAGCCGGGACGGGGATCAGCCCCAGCATTTT.

The rearrangement uses TRBV10-3 and TRBJ1-3, with D possibly TRBD1 on 5 matching bases. There are 18 residues in the CDR3. V was trimmed by 8 bases and J by 4 bases, leaving 27 bases between them. Germline CDR1 ENHRY, CDR2 SYGVKD. The CDR3, as DNA: TGTGCCATCTCCCGCCGGACGGGGGACGGATCCACAGGAAACACCATATATTTT. This translates into CAISRRTGDGSTGNTIYF.

V and J are TRBV27 and TRBJ2-1, with 7 bases that match TRBD2. CDR1 MNHEY and CDR2 SMNVEV come from the germline V gene (reference sequence). V lost 6 bases, J lost 6 bases, and 14 bases stayed unmatched. The CDR3 loop spans 16 amino acids. Written as DNA, the CDR3 is TGTGCCAGCAGACCTCTCACGGGACTATGGAGCAATGAGCAGTTCTTC. This sequence encodes CASRPLTGLWSNEQFF.

V usage is TRBV27 and J usage is TRBJ1-1; D is uncertain. The CDR3 has 13 residues. CDR1 is MNHEY and CDR2 is SMNVEV in the germline V gene (reference sequence). V lost 3 bases and J 10 bases, leaving 15 bases between the germline ends. The CDR3 loop reads CASSLAAGSGAFF. The CDR3 DNA reads TGTGCCAGCAGTTTGGCGGCGGGGAGCGGAGCTTTCTTT.

In regard to this clone: The same CDR3 arises from other DNA sequences in this sample as well. The chain employs TRBV19 and TRBJ2-7; perhaps TRBD2 as D (6 bases). The germline V and J ends were trimmed by 2 bases and 2 bases, with 13 bases remaining between them. Germline V gene data show CDR1 as LNHDA and CDR2 as SQIVND (reference sequence). CDR3 length: 15 residues. The CDR3 sequence: CASSIFGTGAYEQYF. In DNA, the CDR3 is TGTGCCAGTAGTATATTTGGGACTGGAGCCTACGAGCAGTACTTC.

In its sample, this clone was seen once. The chain combines TRBV9 with TRBJ2-1; possible D gene TRBD1, 6 bases. The CDR3 extends over 14 amino acids. V lost 1 base and J lost 3, with 8 bases in between. CDR1 SGDLS and CDR2 YYNGEE come from the germline V gene. CDR3 sequence reads: CASSVRQDYNEQFF. DNA for the CDR3: TGTGCCAGCAGCGTACGACAGGACTACAATGAGCAGTTCTTC.

The rearrangement uses TRBV18 and TRBJ2-1; tentatively, D is TRBD2 (5 bases). Germline lookup yields CDR1 KGHSH and CDR2 LQKENI. Trimming removed 6 bases from V and 0 bases from J, with 12 bases in between. This CDR3 comprises 15 residues. DNA of the CDR3: TGTGCCAGCTCTCCTGAGCGGAGCTCCTACAATGAGCAGTTCTTC. Translating gives CASSPERSSYNEQFF. The full variable domain, completed using reference TRBV18 and TRBJ2-1, is NAGVMQNPRHLVRRRGQEARLRCSPMKGHSHVYWYRQLPEEGLKFMVYLQKENIIDESGMPKERFSAEFPKEGPSILRIQQVVRGDSAAYFCASSPERSSYNEQFFGPGTRLTVL.

The gene calls are TRBV4-1 and TRBJ1-1; D remains unclear. Trimming shortened V by 2 bases and J by 2 bases, and 3 bases separated the two germline ends. This CDR3 spans 12 amino acids. CDR1 is MGHRA, CDR2 YSYEKL, per germline. For the CDR3, the DNA is TGCGCCAGCAGCCAATTCAACACTGAAGCTTTCTTT. The encoded protein is CASSQFNTEAFF.

The chain couples TRBV5-1 to TRBJ2-1, with a weak D call TRBD2 (6 bases). CDR1 SGHRS and CDR2 YFSETQ come from the germline V gene. CDR3 size: 14 residues. The ends were cut back, 4 bases at V and 8 bases at J, with 16 bases in the middle. The CDR3 coding sequence is TGCGCCAGCAGCCCCTCGGGGGTGGTCGATGAGCAGTTCTTC. Translated: CASSPSGVVDEQFF.

The chain recombines TRBV7-9 with TRBJ2-3; 11 nucleotides agree with TRBD1. The V gene's germline CDR1 is SEHNR and CDR2 FQNEAQ (reference sequence). V shed 4 bases and J 6 bases; nucleotides not matched to a gene: 9. The CDR3 extends over 16 amino acids. The CDR3 DNA reads as TGTGCCAGCAGCTCACGGGACAGGGGGGAATTTGATACGCAGTATTTT. Its translation is CASSSRDRGEFDTQYF.

V is TRBV19 and J is TRBJ2-5; TRBD1 agrees at 10 bases. The CDR3 extends over 14 amino acids. Germline assignment: CDR1 LNHDA and CDR2 SQIVND (reference sequence). V lost 4 bases and J lost 5; bases outside the gene matches: 4. The CDR3 bases are TGTGCCAGTAGTACGACAGGGGGCACGGAGACCCAGTACTTC. Its translation is CASSTTGGTETQYF.

The chain employs TRBV4-1 and TRBJ2-5; D ambiguous. The CDR3 spans 14 residues. Trimming removed 1 base from V and 2 bases from J, with 8 bases in between. Germline CDR1 reads MGHRA; CDR2 reads YSYEKL. The DNA of the CDR3 is TGCGCCAGCAGCCAAGGGTTCCCTCAAGAGACCCAGTACTTC. The encoded protein is CASSQGFPQETQYF.

This clone showed up just a few times. Other DNA sequences from this sample encode an identical CDR3 as well. CDR3 DNA sequence: TGTGCCAGCAGTCCCCGTGGCCTCTATGGCTACACCTTC. Translating gives CASSPRGLYGYTF. V and J are TRBV27 and TRBJ1-2; no clear D gene. CDR1 and CDR2 from the germline V gene are MNHEY and SMNVEV (reference sequence). V was pared by 5 bases and J by 4 bases, with 11 bases between. The length of the CDR3 is 13 residues.

Remarks on this clone: The sample holds other DNA sequences that translate to the same CDR3. The CDR3 loop is CASSLGLYEQYF. In DNA form, the CDR3 reads TGCGCCAGCAGCTTGGGTCTTTACGAGCAGTACTTC. V usage is TRBV5-1 and J usage is TRBJ2-7; no definite D call. V gave up 0 bases and J gave up 4 bases, with 5 bases separating them. The V gene's germline CDR1 is SGHRS and CDR2 YFSETQ. The CDR3 contains 12 residues.

The chain joins TRBV30 to TRBJ1-4; TRBD1 might be the D (5 bases). Between the trimmed V and J ends, which lost 0 bases and 0 bases, there was a span of 20 bases. Germline CDR1 reads GTSNPN; CDR2 reads SVGIG (reference sequence). The CDR3 covers 19 residues. The CDR3 sequence: CAWSVLGRALGTTNEKLFF. The CDR3 DNA sequence: TGTGCCTGGAGTGTACTTGGCAGGGCTCTGGGGACAACTAATGAAAAACTGTTTTTT.